A selection of T cell receptor beta chains follows, all from one sample in a study of blood T cell repertoires in COVID-19. TCRdb keeps only in-frame clones here, not all; method: immunoSEQ multiplex PCR. The table has about 210,000 clones, approximately 78% seen once. Material: peripheral blood. The receptors were sampled from a woman aged 40 to 49 with acute or convalescent COVID-19. Both conserved end residues are part of each CDR3. Each record gives: D gene, V gene, clone size, J gene, CDR3 DNA, CDR3 protein. D genes are given only for firm matches. A row's size may be missing; if present it is once, few, many or a size class.

.	TRBV2	.	TRBJ1-1	TGTGCCAGCAGTGTTGAGGGTGGAACTGAAGCTTTCTTT	CASSVEGGTEAFF
TRBD2	TRBV6-4	.	TRBJ2-7	TGTGCCAGCAATGTACTAGCGGAGAGATACTACGAGCAGTACTTC	CASNVLAERYYEQYF
TRBD2	TRBV29-1	.	TRBJ2-3	TGCAGCGTTGCTAGCGGGGTGACGGATACGCAGTATTTT	CSVASGVTDTQYF
.	TRBV5-1	few	TRBJ2-1	TGCGCCAGCAGCGTGGAAACTATGGCCTTTTCCTACAATGAGCAGTTCTTC	CASSVETMAFSYNEQFF
.	TRBV12-5	.	TRBJ1-5	TGTGCTAGTGGTTTGGAGCCCCATCAGCCCCAGCATTTT	CASGLEPHQPQHF
.	TRBV6-6	.	TRBJ2-4	TGTGCCAGCATTACAGGGAACATTCAGTACTTC	CASITGNIQYF
TRBD1	TRBV4-1	.	TRBJ1-1	TGCGCCAGCAGCCAAGATCGTTCGGGGACAGGGCCGGACACTGAAGCTTTCTTT	CASSQDRSGTGPDTEAFF
.	TRBV9	.	TRBJ2-7	TGTGCCAGCAGCGTAGGGGCCTCCTACGAGCAGTACTTC	CASSVGASYEQYF
TRBD1	TRBV3-1/TRBV3-2	.	TRBJ2-4	TGTGCCAGCAGCCAACACCCGACAGGGGGGAAAAACATTCAGTACTTC	CASSQHPTGGKNIQYF
.	TRBV6-6	.	TRBJ2-7	TGTGCCAGCAGTTACTCCGGACTTGACTCATCCTACGAGCAGTACTTC	CASSYSGLDSSYEQYF
TRBD1	TRBV9	.	TRBJ1-1	TGTGCCAGCAGCGTAGGGGACAGGGTCTACACTGAAGCTTTCTTT	CASSVGDRVYTEAFF
.	TRBV20-1	.	TRBJ2-7	TGCAGTGCTACCCCAGGGATCGAGCAGTACTTC	CSATPGIEQYF
.	TRBV6-2/TRBV6-3	.	TRBJ2-1	TGTGCCAGCAGTTACAATCCCACAATCGATGAGCAGTTCTTC	CASSYNPTIDEQFF
.	TRBV11-3	.	TRBJ2-1	TGTGCCAGCAGCTTAGCAGGGGGGAATGAGCAGTTCTTC	CASSLAGGNEQFF
.	TRBV5-1	.	TRBJ1-2	TGCGCCAGCAGCCCCTTGTTGGACAGAGCTAACTATGGCTACACCTTC	CASSPLLDRANYGYTF